This T cell receptor (beta chain) comes out of a study of T cell changes during pregnancy in multiple sclerosis. The assay was immunoSEQ multiplex PCR, and TCRdb's table has in-frame clones only and misses some. The sample carries 40,000 to 50,000 clones, roughly 89% recorded once. J was trimmed by 0 bases and V by 4 bases; bases with no gene match: 12. Germline V gene data show CDR1 as SGHDT and CDR2 as YYEEEE. CDR3 length equals 17 residues. Sequencing used CD4+ T cells from peripheral blood mononuclear cells, obtained in the first trimester of pregnancy. The V call is TRBV5-6, the J call TRBJ2-7; 8 bases agree with TRBD2. The TCR originated in a female donor with multiple sclerosis, enrolled in a pregnancy study. This CDR3 reads CASSPARLASSSYEQYF. CDR3 coding DNA: TGTGCCAGCAGCCCGGCGCGACTAGCGTCGAGCTCCTACGAGCAGTACTTC.